Presented here are 11 T cell receptor beta chains from one specimen sequenced in a study of cytomegalovirus exposure and HLA in healthy donors. PCR employed 60 Vbeta and 13 Jbeta primers. This table comes from immunoSEQ multiplex PCR, and its TCRdb copy is limited to in-frame clones, with some not included. The sample totals tens of thousands of clones. The specimen was PBMCs. These receptors all stem from a male donor in good health and CMV-seronegative.

The chain links TRBV5-4 to TRBJ2-7; 10 positions match TRBD1. The J segment lost 6 bases and the V segment lost 4 bases, leaving 10 bases of the junction unmatched. Germline V lookup: CDR1 SGHNT, CDR2 YYREEE (reference sequence). CDR3 length: 15 amino acids. CDR3 sequence reads: CASSPGDRGRLEQYF. In DNA, the CDR3 is TGTGCCAGCAGCCCGGGGGACAGGGGTCGGCTCGAGCAGTACTTC.

Turning to this clone: The germline gene is not matched at one end of the junction; a read error may be the cause. V gene TRBV2 combines with J gene TRBJ2-7; 7 nucleotides line up with TRBD1. The CDR3 is 11 amino acids. The germline V gene has CDR1 SNHLY and CDR2 FYNNEI. CDR3 DNA: TGTGCCAGCAGTGAAGCCGGGACAGTGAACTTC. It yields the protein CASSEAGTVNF. Complete variable domain (other parts from reference TRBV2 and TRBJ2-7): EPEVTQTPSHQVTQMGQEVILRCVPISNHLYFYWYRQILGQKVEFLVSFYNNEISEKSEIFDDQFSVERPDGSNFTLKIRSTKLEDSAMYFCASSEAGTVNFGPGTRLTVT.

The chain has TRBV25-1 and TRBJ2-2; TRBD2 matches 12 bases. CDR1 and CDR2 (germline): MGHDK, SYGVNS. The CDR3 consists of 16 residues. V dropped 4 bases and J dropped 7; count of bases not matched to a gene: 7. The CDR3 reads CASSGGLAGTGGELFF. In DNA, the CDR3 is TGTGCCAGCAGTGGTGGACTAGCGGGAACGGGCGGGGAGCTGTTTTTT.

The chain couples TRBV5-4 to TRBJ1-3; 12 bases align to TRBD1. The V segment lost 4 bases and the J segment 4 bases; nucleotides outside the gene matches: 6. This CDR3 spans 16 amino acids. Germline lookup yields CDR1 SGHNT and CDR2 YYREEE (reference sequence). The CDR3 here is CASSGDRGLGGNTIYF. CDR3 in DNA: TGTGCCAGCAGCGGGGACAGGGGGCTCGGAGGAAACACCATATATTTT.

This rearrangement joins TRBV6-1 to TRBJ1-1; no definite D call. The CDR3 contains 13 residues. V lost 0 bases, J lost 3 bases, and 5 bases lay in between. Per the germline V gene, CDR1 is MNHNS and CDR2 is SASEGT. The CDR3 coding sequence is TGTGCCAGCAGTGAAGCTACAGACACTGAAGCTTTCTTT. Its protein product is CASSEATDTEAFF.

J is TRBJ2-3 and V is TRBV4-1; TRBD2 matches 9 bases. CDR3 length: 18 amino acids. Germline CDR1 and CDR2: MGHRA and YSYEKL. J gave up 0 bases and V 1 base, and 8 bases lay outside the gene matches. CDR3 sequence reads: CASSQVGGRASSTDTQYF. CDR3 bases: TGCGCCAGCAGCCAAGTTGGCGGGAGGGCCTCTAGCACAGATACGCAGTATTTT.

This chain uses TRBV5-1 with TRBJ2-1; TRBD1 matches 7 bases. The CDR3 loop spans 19 amino acids. Germline V gives CDR1 SGHRS, CDR2 YFSETQ. The V and J ends lost 5 bases and 0 bases, in that order; junction bases with no gene match: 17. Written as DNA, the CDR3 is TGCGCCAGCAGTTGGAGGACAGGCGGACAAAGGAGCTCCTACAATGAGCAGTTCTTC. Amino acids: CASSWRTGGQRSSYNEQFF.

The chain joins TRBV7-3 to TRBJ1-2, with 10 nucleotides matching TRBD1. Trimming removed 3 bases from V and 8 bases from J; junction bases left unmatched: 15. Germline-derived CDR1 and CDR2 are SGHTA and FQGTGA. The CDR3 runs to 17 residues. CDR3 sequence reads: CASSFSPGQGTVRGYTF. The CDR3 bases are TGTGCCAGCAGCTTTAGCCCGGGACAGGGGACGGTAAGGGGCTACACCTTC.

V and J are TRBV19 and TRBJ1-4; D gene unclear. The ends were cut back, 3 bases at V and 6 bases at J, with 8 bases in the middle. The CDR3 totals 13 residues. Germline V gene sequence: CDR1 LNHDA, CDR2 SQIVND (reference sequence). The DNA of the CDR3 is TGTGCCAGTAGTATGCAGGAAGATGAAAAACTGTTTTTT. As protein: CASSMQEDEKLFF.

The genes are TRBV19 and TRBJ2-3; D is possibly TRBD2 (6 bases). CDR1 and CDR2 from the germline V gene are LNHDA and SQIVND (reference sequence). The CDR3 sequence is 16 residues long. With 4 bases removed from V and 5 bases from J, the gap between germline ends came to 19 bases. The CDR3 bases are TGTGCCAGTAGTAGGGGCGGGATAGGGGTCGGAGATACGCAGTATTTT. Its translation: CASSRGGIGVGDTQYF.

V and J are TRBV19 and TRBJ2-1, with D possibly matching TRBD2 (6 bases). With 3 bases removed from V and 0 bases from J, the gap between germline ends came to 9 bases. CDR3 length equals 15 residues. The germline V gene encodes CDR1 LNHDA and CDR2 SQIVND (reference sequence). The CDR3 protein is CASSIAGSSYNEQFF. Here the CDR3 DNA reads TGTGCCAGTAGTATCGCCGGGAGCTCCTACAATGAGCAGTTCTTC.